The 25 T cell receptor beta chains below come from one sample, sequenced in a study of spatial heterogeneity in lung cancer. Via MiXCR, TCRdb re-called the 5' RACE reads, giving one row per CDR3 protein. The sample yields some 23,000 distinct CDR3 sequences, 6.9% seen once. The time point is: sample taken at primary tumor resection. Without sorting, whole RNA was sequenced from tumor, nontumor lung or frozen PBMC. The sample was PBMCs, taken at surgery. The receptors here all came from a male donor with early-stage non-small cell lung cancer.

This clonotype was seen at least ten times. The chain joins TRBV12-3 or TRBV12-4 to TRBJ1-1; D uncertain. The CDR3 consists of 13 residues. Trimming stripped 4 bases from V and 2 bases from J, with 8 bases between. CDR3 residues: CASSWTENTEAFF. For the CDR3, the DNA is TGTGCCAGCAGTTGGACGGAAAACACTGAAGCTTTCTTT.

At least ten counts were recorded for this clonotype. The chain links TRBV27 to TRBJ2-7; 7 bases are shared with TRBD1. CDR3 length equals 14 residues. V lost 3 bases to trimming and J lost 5 bases; unmatched junction nucleotides: 7. Germline assignment: CDR1 MNHEY and CDR2 SMNVEV (reference sequence). CDR3 in DNA: TGTGCCAGCAGTTTGCGACAGGGTACGGACGAGCAGTACTTC. Translating gives CASSLRQGTDEQYF.

This clonotype has a count of ten or more. The chain has TRBV6-6 and TRBJ1-2; 8 nucleotides align to TRBD1. V lost 0 bases, J lost 8 bases, and 8 bases stayed unmatched. This CDR3 contains 15 residues. Germline CDR1 is MNHNY and CDR2 is SVGAGI (reference sequence). CDR3 sequence (DNA): TGTGCCAGCAGTTACTCGAACGACAGGGGTCAAGGCTACACCTTC. It is translated as CASSYSNDRGQGYTF.

The chain couples TRBV3-1 to TRBJ2-7; D ambiguous. V was cut by 3 bases and J by 5 bases, with 8 bases left in between. The CDR3 has 12 amino acids. CDR1 LGHDT and CDR2 YNNKEL come from the germline V gene (reference sequence). The CDR3, as DNA: TGTGCCAGCAGCCATCTCGGTAACGAGCAGTACTTC. It encodes CASSHLGNEQYF.

This clonotype was counted ten times or more. The chain combines TRBV7-9 with TRBJ2-5, with D maybe TRBD1 (5 bases). This CDR3 has 13 amino acids. CDR1 SEHNR and CDR2 FQNEAQ come from the germline V gene (reference sequence). Trimming removed 1 base from V and 4 bases from J, with 7 bases in between. The chain's CDR3 is CASSLGQLETQYF. CDR3 DNA: TGTGCCAGCAGCTTAGGACAGTTAGAGACCCAGTACTTC.

At least ten counts were recorded for this clonotype. The V gene is TRBV18, the J gene TRBJ2-7, with a possible D match to TRBD2 (6 bases). The germline V and J ends were trimmed by 3 bases and 0 bases, with 9 bases remaining between them. CDR1 is KGHSH and CDR2 is LQKENI in the germline V gene. The CDR3 consists of 14 residues. The CDR3 DNA reads as TGTGCCAGCTCACCCCAGCGGGTCTCCTACGAGCAGTACTTC. Its protein is CASSPQRVSYEQYF.

The chain links TRBV7-9 to TRBJ1-3; D is undetermined. The germline CDR1 and CDR2 sequences are SEHNR and FQNEAQ (reference sequence). The CDR3 extends over 14 amino acids. V was shortened by 5 bases and J by 4 bases, with 12 bases between the two germline ends. CDR3 sequence (DNA): TGTGCCAGCAGCCCTGACCGGGCGGGAAACACCATATATTTT. Translating gives CASSPDRAGNTIYF.

This clonotype has ten or more counts. The CDR3 coding sequence is TGTGCCATCAGTCCCAACTCCTACGAGCAGTACTTC. Translated: CAISPNSYEQYF. J is TRBJ2-7 and V is TRBV10-3; the D is unclear. V lost 5 bases and J lost 0, with 5 bases in between. The CDR3 has 12 amino acids. CDR1 and CDR2 from the germline V gene are ENHRY and SYGVKD.

Ten or more counts support this clonotype. V and J are TRBV6-2 or TRBV6-3 and TRBJ2-5, with 7 bases that match TRBD2. The CDR3 runs 15 residues. V lost 5 bases, J lost 5 bases, and 11 bases stayed unmatched. Germline loops: CDR1 MNHEY, CDR2 SVGEGT. CDR3 protein: CASSLGRGIAETQYF. CDR3 nucleotides: TGTGCCAGCAGTCTAGGGAGGGGAATTGCGGAGACCCAGTACTTC.

This clonotype came up many times. A junction boundary mismatches the germline segment, possibly from a read error. This chain uses TRBV12-5 with TRBJ2-1; D unclear. The CDR3 has 14 amino acids. CDR1 and CDR2 from the germline V gene are LGHNT and FRNRAP. The CDR3 sequence is CASAPASSYNEQFF. The DNA of the CDR3 is TGCGCTAGTGCCCCTGCGAGCTCCTACAATGAGCAGTTCTTC. Full variable domain (missing parts from reference TRBV12-5 and TRBJ2-1): DARVTQTPRHKVTEMGQEVTMRCQPILGHNTVFWYRQTMMQGLELLAYFRNRAPLDDSGMPKDRFSAEMPDATLATLKIQPSEPRDSAVYFCASAPASSYNEQFFGPGTRLTVL.

The sample holds many counts of this clonotype. The chain employs TRBV11-1 and TRBJ2-5; possibly TRBD2 for D (6 bases). With 2 bases removed from V and 5 bases from J, the gap between germline ends came to 12 bases. This CDR3 contains 14 residues. CDR1 SGHAT and CDR2 FQDESV come from the germline V gene (reference sequence). The CDR3 reads CASSLTGLLETQYF. The CDR3 DNA follows: TGTGCCAGCAGCTTAACGGGACTTTTGGAGACCCAGTACTTC.

This clonotype has at least ten counts. This sequence joins TRBV12-3 or TRBV12-4 and TRBJ2-1, with 13 nucleotides matching TRBD2. CDR3 length: 13 amino acids. The trim removed 6 bases at V and 15 bases at J, leaving 8 bases unmatched. In DNA, the CDR3 is TGTGCCAGCAGACTCACTAGCGGGAGGGCCTCGTTCTTC. Translated: CASRLTSGRASFF.

This clonotype is medium-sized by share. The V gene is TRBV12-5, the J gene TRBJ2-1; possibly TRBD1 or TRBD2 for D (5 bases each). V was trimmed by 3 bases and J by 6 bases, leaving 12 bases between them. Germline V CDR1 and CDR2: LGHNT, FRNRAP. CDR3 length: 14 residues. CDR3 sequence reads: CASGFGTPPNEQFF. Here the CDR3 DNA reads TGTGCTAGTGGTTTTGGGACCCCCCCCAATGAGCAGTTCTTC.

The J gene is TRBJ1-6, the V gene TRBV20-1; no definite D call. Trimming pared 0 bases from V and 11 bases from J, leaving 11 bases between. In germline, CDR1 is DFQATT, CDR2 SNEGSKA (reference sequence). This CDR3 contains 13 residues. The CDR3 sequence is CSARDPPYPPLHF. CDR3 coding DNA: TGCAGTGCTAGAGATCCTCCTTATCCACCCCTCCACTTT.

V and J are TRBV12-3 or TRBV12-4 and TRBJ1-1; D remains ambiguous. Trimming cost V 3 bases and J 6 bases, with 11 bases left between them. The CDR3 has 13 amino acids. Here the CDR3 DNA reads TGTGCCAGCAGTTTTGATCGGGATTCTGAAGCTTTCTTT. Encoded protein: CASSFDRDSEAFF.

This clonotype is categorized as medium-sized. The chain combines TRBV15 with TRBJ2-1; 9 bases fit TRBD1. There are 17 residues in the CDR3. Per germline, CDR1 LNHNV and CDR2 YYDKDF (reference sequence). The trim removed 1 base at V and 4 bases at J, leaving 8 bases unmatched. CDR3 DNA sequence: TGTGCCACCAGCAGAGGGGCCGGGACAGGGCGATACAATGAGCAGTTCTTC. Its translation is CATSRGAGTGRYNEQFF.

This clonotype was counted between two and nine times. The CDR3 loop reads CASRPLSSGGSETQYF. The DNA of the CDR3 is TGTGCCAGCAGACCACTCTCGAGCGGGGGTTCGGAGACCCAGTACTTC. The J gene is TRBJ2-5, the V gene TRBV12-3 or TRBV12-4; 8 bases fit TRBD2. Trimming removed 6 bases from V and 5 bases from J; junction bases left unmatched: 14. The CDR3 sequence is 16 residues long.

There are many counts of this clonotype. The chain is built from TRBV20-1 and TRBJ2-7; D gene unclear. The V and J ends lost 2 bases and 3 bases respectively, with 11 bases between them. The germline V gene has CDR1 DFQATT and CDR2 SNEGSKA (reference sequence). The CDR3 runs to 13 residues. The chain's CDR3 is CSARHQVVYEQYV. CDR3 DNA: TGCAGTGCTAGACACCAGGTTGTCTACGAGCAGTACGTC.

The table lists this clonotype with many counts. The V gene is TRBV3-1, the J gene TRBJ2-3; 7 bases are a match to TRBD1. Germline lookup yields CDR1 LGHDT and CDR2 YNNKEL (reference sequence). The CDR3 spans 15 residues. Trimming at V came to 4 bases and at J to 0 bases, leaving 4 bases not matched to a gene. The CDR3 region has the DNA TGTGCCAGCAGCCTTGACAGGGCTAGCACAGATACGCAGTATTTT. Translating it yields CASSLDRASTDTQYF.

This clonotype was recorded at least ten times. V and J are TRBV6-1 and TRBJ1-1; D gene uncertain. The ends were cut back, 4 bases at V and 5 bases at J, with 11 bases in the middle. Germline CDR1 and CDR2: MNHNS and SASEGT. The CDR3 length is 13 residues. The CDR3 protein is CASSGGRRTEAFF. The CDR3 bases are TGTGCCAGCAGTGGAGGCCGAAGAACTGAAGCTTTCTTT.

This clonotype was seen a handful of times. CDR3 nucleotide sequence: TGTGCCAGCAGAGGACAGGGGGGGTCGAACACTGAAGCTTTCTTT. It specifies CASRGQGGSNTEAFF. The chain carries TRBV6-1 and TRBJ1-1, with 10 bases identical to TRBD1. The CDR3 is 15 residues long. CDR1 is MNHNS and CDR2 is SASEGT in the germline V gene. V lost 6 bases and J lost 1; bases outside the gene matches: 5.

This clonotype was detected many times. The chain carries TRBV20-1 and TRBJ2-7, with TRBD2 as a possible D gene (5 bases). CDR3 size: 13 residues. Germline-derived CDR1 and CDR2 are DFQATT and SNEGSKA (reference sequence). Trimming removed 0 bases at V and 5 bases at J, with 11 bases between. The CDR3 sequence is CSARDARGNEQYF. The CDR3, as DNA: TGCAGTGCTAGAGATGCCCGGGGAAACGAGCAGTACTTC.

The chain recombines TRBV11-2 with TRBJ1-3, with no clear D. The CDR3 is 13 residues long. Germline assignment: CDR1 SGHAT and CDR2 FQNNGV. V was shortened by 5 bases and J by 1 base, with 6 bases between the two germline ends. CDR3 in amino acids: CASSRGSGNTIYF. The CDR3 DNA sequence: TGTGCCAGCAGCCGAGGGTCTGGAAACACCATATATTTT.

This rearrangement joins TRBV28 to TRBJ2-1; the D gene is possibly TRBD1 (6 bases). CDR1 is MDHEN, CDR2 SYDVKM, per germline. The V end was cut by 4 bases, the J end by 7 bases, with 14 bases between. CDR3 length: 14 residues. This CDR3 reads CASSSTWTANEQFF. CDR3 coding DNA: TGTGCCAGCAGTTCAACGTGGACAGCTAATGAGCAGTTCTTC.

This clonotype was picked up many times. The chain has TRBV25-1 and TRBJ1-1; 8 nucleotides match TRBD1. Looked up from germline, CDR1 is MGHDK and CDR2 is SYGVNS. The CDR3 has 13 amino acids. V dropped 4 bases and J dropped 7; count of bases not matched to a gene: 5. The CDR3 loop is CASSVPGQVEAFF. The CDR3 region has the DNA TGTGCCAGCAGTGTTCCGGGACAGGTTGAAGCTTTCTTT. Drawing the rest from reference TRBV25-1 and TRBJ1-1, the complete variable domain is EADIYQTPRYLVIGTGKKITLECSQTMGHDKMYWYQQDPGMELHLIHYSYGVNSTEKGDLSSESTVSRIRTEHFPLTLESARPSHTSQYLCASSVPGQVEAFFGQGTRLTVV.